The 4 T cell receptor beta chains in this list originate from one sample, sequenced in a study of blood T cell repertoires in COVID-19. Profiled with immunoSEQ multiplex PCR; TCRdb holds only in-frame clones, not every one. Of about 140,000 clones in the sample, about 82% are singletons; the top ten hold approximately 4.5%. The material sequenced was peripheral blood. These receptors were taken from a woman of 80 years or more with active or convalescent COVID-19.

This rearrangement joins TRBV18 to TRBJ1-2; the match to TRBD1 covers 8 bases. Trimming cost V 5 bases and J 7 bases; bases outside gene matches: 6. The germline V gene has CDR1 KGHSH and CDR2 LQKENI. CDR3 length: 13 amino acids. CDR3 nucleotides: TGTGCCAGCTCAACCGGGACAGGTTTTGGCTACACCTTC. Its protein product is CASSTGTGFGYTF.

There are a few counts of this clone. V is TRBV2 and J is TRBJ2-1; TRBD1 matches at 8 bases. V dropped 6 bases and J dropped 5; count of bases not matched to a gene: 3. Germline lookup yields CDR1 SNHLY and CDR2 FYNNEI. This CDR3 contains 13 residues. This chain's CDR3 is CASSDRGDNEQFF. In DNA form, the CDR3 reads TGTGCCAGCAGCGACAGGGGCGACAATGAGCAGTTCTTC. Combining the CDR3 with reference TRBV2 and TRBJ2-1 gives the whole variable domain EPEVTQTPSHQVTQMGQEVILRCVPISNHLYFYWYRQILGQKVEFLVSFYNNEISEKSEIFDDQFSVERPDGSNFTLKIRSTKLEDSAMYFCASSDRGDNEQFFGPGTRLTVL.

This clone turned up a few times. V gene TRBV6-1 combines with J gene TRBJ1-4; the D is unclear. Germline CDR1 and CDR2: MNHNS and SASEGT. The ends were cut back, 3 bases at V and 0 bases at J, with 8 bases in the middle. The CDR3 has 15 residues. CDR3 region: CASSDRKATNEKLFF. As DNA, the CDR3 is TGTGCCAGCAGTGACAGAAAAGCAACTAATGAAAAACTGTTTTTT.

As concerns this clone: This sample includes further DNA sequences coding for the same CDR3. The chain links TRBV18 to TRBJ2-5, with D perhaps matching TRBD2 (6 bases). Germline CDR1 is KGHSH and CDR2 is LQKENI. The CDR3 totals 13 residues. The ends were cut back, 2 bases at V and 5 bases at J, with 9 bases in the middle. CDR3 nucleotide sequence: TGTGCCAGCTCACCAGGTCTAGCGGAGACCCAGTACTTC. Translated, it gives CASSPGLAETQYF.